This TCR beta chain was sequenced in a study of control samples from healthy donors and cancer patients. V was pared by 5 bases and J by 6 bases, with 6 bases of the junction left unmatched. CDR3 size: 15 residues. From germline, CDR1 is MNHEY and CDR2 SVGEGT. The assay was immunoSEQ multiplex PCR, and TCRdb's table has in-frame clones only and misses some. The top ten clones hold roughly 15% of a sample with fewer than 300,000 clones, more than 65% of them seen once. The chain joins TRBV6-2 or TRBV6-3 to TRBJ2-1; TRBD2 agrees at 11 bases. The source is an older woman with lung cancer. Sequenced sample: PBMCs. CDR3 nucleotide sequence: TGTGCCAGCAGTGTTCATAGCGGGAGGGCCAATGAGCAGTTCTTC. Residues: CASSVHSGRANEQFF.